In this sample, the clone carrying this T cell receptor beta chain turned up once. Its antigen is unidentified. This sample is part of a study of cytomegalovirus exposure and HLA in healthy donors. This CDR3 is 20 amino acids long. Germline V gene data show CDR1 as SGHRS and CDR2 as YFSETQ. V was pared by 4 bases and J by 1 base, with 14 bases of the junction left unmatched. General study points: Later on, analysis showed that most CMV-associated TCR beta chains appeared to be HLA-restricted. A later analysis, which compared TCR beta chains of equal frequency, found the HLA-associated ones more clonally expanded. Reported performance of the classifier showed diagnosis of cytomegalovirus status with high specificity and sensitivity.

Use of 60 Vbeta and 13 Jbeta primers characterized the PCR. Per the original methods: Unique TCR beta chains totaled approximately 83 million in a later count, with roughly 11 million of them shared. Sequencing used immunoSEQ multiplex PCR; TCRdb keeps in-frame clones, though not all of them. The V and J calls and clone size were taken over from that table, and D and trimming were inferred from the DNA. The repertoire includes some 130,000 clones, 60% to 85% of them detected once, and under 2% sits in the top ten. The chain recombines TRBV5-1 with TRBJ2-1; TRBD2 agrees at 13 bases. The origin of this receptor is a female donor in good health and CMV-seropositive. Sample: PBMCs. The CDR3 here is CASSRQLGLAGTGSYNEQFF. The CDR3 DNA reads as TGCGCCAGCAGCCGTCAGCTGGGACTAGCGGGAACAGGATCCTACAATGAGCAGTTCTTC.